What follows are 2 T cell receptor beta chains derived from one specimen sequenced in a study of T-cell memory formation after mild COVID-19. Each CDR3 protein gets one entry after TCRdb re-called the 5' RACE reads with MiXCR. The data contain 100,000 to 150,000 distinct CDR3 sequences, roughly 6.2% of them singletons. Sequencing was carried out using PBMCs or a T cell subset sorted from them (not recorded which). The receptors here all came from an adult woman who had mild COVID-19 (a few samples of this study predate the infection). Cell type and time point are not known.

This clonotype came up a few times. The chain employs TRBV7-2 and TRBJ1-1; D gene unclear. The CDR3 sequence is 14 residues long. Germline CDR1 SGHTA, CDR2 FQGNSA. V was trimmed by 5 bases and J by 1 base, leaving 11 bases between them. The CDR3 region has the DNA TGTGCCAGCAGCAAAGCGGGAAGGAACACTGAAGCTTTCTTT. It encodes CASSKAGRNTEAFF.

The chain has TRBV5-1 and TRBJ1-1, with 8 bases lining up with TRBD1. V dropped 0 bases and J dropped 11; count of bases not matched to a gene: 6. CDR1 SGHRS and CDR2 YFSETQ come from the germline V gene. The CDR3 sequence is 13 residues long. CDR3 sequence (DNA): TGCGCCAGCAGCTTGGAAGGACAGGGCGCCGCTTTCTTT. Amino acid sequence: CASSLEGQGAAFF.